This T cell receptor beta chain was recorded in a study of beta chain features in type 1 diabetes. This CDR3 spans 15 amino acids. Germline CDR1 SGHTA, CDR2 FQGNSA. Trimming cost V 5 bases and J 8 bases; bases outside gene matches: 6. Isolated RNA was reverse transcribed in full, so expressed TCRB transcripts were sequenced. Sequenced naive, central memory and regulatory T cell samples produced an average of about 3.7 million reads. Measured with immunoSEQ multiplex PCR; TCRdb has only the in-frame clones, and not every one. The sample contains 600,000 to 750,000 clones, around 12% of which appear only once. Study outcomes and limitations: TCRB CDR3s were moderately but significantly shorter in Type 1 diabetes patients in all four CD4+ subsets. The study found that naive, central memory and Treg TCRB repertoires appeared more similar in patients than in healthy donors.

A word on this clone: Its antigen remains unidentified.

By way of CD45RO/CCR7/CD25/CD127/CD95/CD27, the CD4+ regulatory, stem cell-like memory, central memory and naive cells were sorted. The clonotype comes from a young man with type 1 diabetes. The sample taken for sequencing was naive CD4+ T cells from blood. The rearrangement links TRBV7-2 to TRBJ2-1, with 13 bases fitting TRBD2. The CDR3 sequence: CASSTSGGAQYEQFF. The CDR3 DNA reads TGTGCCAGCAGCACTAGCGGGGGGGCCCAGTATGAGCAGTTCTTC.